The present T cell receptor beta chain was sequenced within a study of technical replicates of blood from several donors. Germline CDR1 reads SGHRS; CDR2 reads YFSETQ. This CDR3 spans 14 amino acids. The V gene end was trimmed by 4 bases and the J gene end by 2 bases; junction bases not matched to a gene: 3. TCRdb's copy holds only in-frame clones and misses some; the assay was immunoSEQ multiplex PCR. The sample records fewer than 60,000 clones, 80% to 95% being singletons. This clonotype was obtained from a human donor in good health. Some clones in this sample may be carry-over from other donors' samples. The chain is built from TRBV5-1 and TRBJ1-2, with 9 bases lining up with TRBD1. Sequencing was performed on PBMCs. The CDR3 reads CASSTGQGNYGYTF. CDR3 nucleotides: TGCGCCAGCAGCACCGGACAGGGGAACTATGGCTACACCTTC.